These 25 T cell receptor beta chains were sequenced from one sample in a study of tissue T cells after allogeneic stem cell transplantation. Regarding time point: mouse harvest day 14 after allogeneic transplant. Each mouse received 10^7 T-cell-depleted marrow cells plus 10^6 splenic CD5+ T cells by tail vein. Sequencing used immunoSEQ multiplex PCR; TCRdb keeps in-frame clones, though not all of them. The repertoire consists of about 3,500 clones, with about 45% occurring once and the leading ten covering roughly a fifth. Sequencing was done on a sample of gut tissue. These receptor sequences come from a female BALB/c mouse given C57BL/6 T cells with graft-versus-host disease after an allogeneic hematopoietic cell transplant.

Points on this clone: Any gene name here is a mouse gene name. The read ends 1 residue shy of where the CDR3 ends; the end is completed using the germline J gene. The rearrangement links TRBV13-3 to TRBJ1-1, with TRBD1 as a possible D gene (5 bases). This CDR3 is built from 12 residues. The germline V and J ends were trimmed by 4 bases and 3 bases, with 7 bases remaining between them. CDR1 and CDR2 (germline): NNHDY, SYVADS. CDR3 sequence reads: CASSLRDTEVFF. Partial CDR3 DNA: TGTGCCAGCAGTCTCAGGGACACAGAAGTCTTC.

Points on this clone: Gene names and germline match the mouse. The CDR3 is cut off 1 residue early in the read; its end comes from the germline J gene. V gene TRBV13-1 combines with J gene TRBJ1-2, with D unclear. Trimming removed 7 bases at V and 1 base at J, with 2 bases between. CDR1 and CDR2 from the germline V gene are NSHNY and SYGAGN. CDR3 length: 10 amino acids. The CDR3 protein is CASLNSDYTF. CDR3 DNA, as far as it was read: TGTGCCAGCCTAAACTCCGACTACACC.

A word on this clone: Gene names follow the mouse nomenclature. CDR3 sequence: CASSHQDTQYF. The CDR3 DNA, read in part, is TGTGCCAGCAGTCATCAAGACACCCAGTAC. The rearrangement links TRBV26 to TRBJ2-5, with D hard to call. The CDR3 end is not reached by the read, which stops 1 residue before it; the germline J gene fills it in. The V gene lost 4 bases and the J gene lost 3 bases, with 2 bases spanning the gap. In germline, CDR1 is KGHPV, CDR2 FQNQEV (reference sequence). CDR3 length: 11 amino acids.

Regarding this clone: Mouse names are used for the genes. Coverage ceases 1 residue before the CDR3 finishes, and the germline J gene fills in the end. The V call is TRBV4, the J call TRBJ1-1, with D possibly being TRBD1 (5 bases). V gave up 5 bases and J gave up 1 base, with 8 bases separating them. The germline gives CDR1 LGHDT, CDR2 YNNKQL (reference sequence). The CDR3 consists of 13 residues. CDR3 DNA, as far as it was read: TGTGCCAGCAGCCTTCAGGGGAACACAGAAGTCTTC. Translated: CASSLQGNTEVF. Given in full, the CDR3 is CASSLQGNTEVFF.

By sample fraction, this clone is medium-sized. Genes and germline are mouse. Sequencing ends 1 residue short of the CDR3 end; the germline J gene provides the rest. V usage is TRBV26 and J usage is TRBJ1-5; TRBD1 is a possible D gene (6 bases). The length of the CDR3 is 15 residues. The V end lost 0 bases, the J end lost 3 bases, and 9 bases lay between the germline ends. CDR1 is KGHPV, CDR2 FQNQEV, per germline (reference sequence). CDR3 DNA, as far as it was read: TGTGCCAGCAGTCTGTCGTCAGGGGCCAACCAGGCTCCGCTT. It is translated as CASSLSSGANQAPL. The whole CDR3 reads CASSLSSGANQAPLF.

Turning to this clone: These gene names are mouse names. The CDR3 extends 1 residue past the end of the read, so its final part is completed from the germline J gene. The V and J genes are TRBV26 and TRBJ2-3, with TRBD2 as a possible D gene (6 bases). The CDR3 sequence is 14 residues long. V gave up 3 bases and J gave up 0 bases, with 7 bases separating them. Germline V lookup: CDR1 KGHPV, CDR2 FQNQEV (reference sequence). CDR3 DNA (partial): TGTGCCAGCAGTCTCGGGACTAGTGCAGAAACGCTGTAT. Its translation: CASSLGTSAETLY. The CDR3 reads in full as CASSLGTSAETLYF.

As for this clone: Genes here carry mouse names. Sequencing ends 1 residue short of the CDR3 end; the germline J gene provides the rest. The genes are TRBV26 and TRBJ2-4; 10 nucleotides line up with TRBD1. The V gene end was trimmed by 4 bases and the J gene end by 8 bases; junction bases not matched to a gene: 3. There are 13 residues in the CDR3. Germline assignment: CDR1 KGHPV and CDR2 FQNQEV (reference sequence). Partial CDR3 DNA: TGTGCCAGCAGTCGACAGGGGGCGGGCACCTTGTAC. Translating it yields CASSRQGAGTLY. The CDR3 in its entirety is CASSRQGAGTLYF. Combining the CDR3 with reference TRBV26 and TRBJ2-4 gives the whole variable domain NSKVIQTPRYLVKGQGQKAKMRCIPEKGHPVVFWYQQNKNNEFKFLINFQNQEVLQQIDMTEKRFSAECPSNSPCSLEIQSSEAGDSALYLCASSRQGAGTLYFGAGTRLSVL.

A note on this clone: Gene labels here are mouse ones. Sequencing ends 1 residue short of the CDR3 end; the germline J gene provides the rest. The genes are TRBV13-3 and TRBJ1-6; 9 bases fit TRBD1. TRBJ1-6 is sorted into the ORF group, with uncertain function. J lost 5 bases, V lost 6 bases, and 3 bases had no gene match. The CDR3 extends over 14 amino acids. Germline assignment: CDR1 NNHDY and CDR2 SYVADS. The CDR3 protein is CASNDRGNNSPLYF. CDR3 DNA (partial): TGTGCCAGCAACGACAGGGGGAATAATTCGCCCCTCTAC.

With regard to this clone: Genes and germline are mouse. The read terminates 1 residue ahead of where the CDR3 ends, so the germline J gene completes it. The chain employs TRBV26 and TRBJ1-1, with D possibly being TRBD1 (5 bases). Germline CDR1 is KGHPV and CDR2 is FQNQEV (reference sequence). The V gene lost 6 bases and the J gene lost 1 base, with 9 bases spanning the gap. There are 13 residues in the CDR3. The CDR3: CASRGLGNTEVFF. The covered CDR3 bases are TGTGCCAGCAGGGGACTAGGAAACACAGAAGTCTTC. Full variable domain (rest looked up from reference TRBV26 and TRBJ1-1): NSKVIQTPRYLVKGQGQKAKMRCIPEKGHPVVFWYQQNKNNEFKFLINFQNQEVLQQIDMTEKRFSAECPSNSPCSLEIQSSEAGDSALYLCASRGLGNTEVFFGKGTRLTVV.

A word on this clone: Gene and germline names: mouse. The read ends 1 residue shy of where the CDR3 ends; the end is completed using the germline J gene. The chain employs TRBV12-1 and TRBJ1-4; 8 bases line up with TRBD1. The CDR3 consists of 15 residues. The V gene end was trimmed by 1 base and the J gene end by 3 bases; junction bases not matched to a gene: 3. From germline, CDR1 is SGHSN and CDR2 HYEKVE. Incomplete CDR3 DNA: TGTGCCAGCTCTCTACGGACAGGGCCCAACGAAAGATTATTT. Protein product: CASSLRTGPNERLF. The whole CDR3 region reads CASSLRTGPNERLFF.

In the case of this clone: The germline gene is not matched at one end of the junction; a read error may be the cause. The genes are named according to mouse. The read is 1 residue too short to cover the CDR3 end, so that end is filled in from the germline J gene. V and J are TRBV3 and TRBJ2-7; D is tentatively TRBD1 or TRBD2 (6 bases each). CDR3 length: 14 residues. Germline V gives CDR1 SNHLY, CDR2 FYNGKV (reference sequence). Partial CDR3 DNA: TGTGTCAGCAGCTTAGTGGGGGCGGGGTATGAACAGTAC. Residues: CVSSLVGAGYEQY. The whole CDR3 protein is CVSSLVGAGYEQYF.

For this clone: A far larger clone is off by one base, so a read error is likely. Mouse germline and gene names are used. Read data end 1 residue before the CDR3 end; the end is taken from the germline J gene. The chain uses TRBV13-2 and TRBJ2-7; 7 bases align to TRBD2. The germline gives CDR1 NNHNN, CDR2 SYGAGS (reference sequence). The CDR3 has 12 amino acids. Losses at the gene ends were 2 bases for V and 7 bases for J; bases not matched to a gene: 3. CDR3 amino acids: CASGEDWREQYF. The sequenced CDR3 bases are TGTGCCAGCGGTGAGGACTGGAGGGAACAGTAC.

As for this clone: The gene symbols are mouse symbols. The read ends 1 residue before the CDR3 terminus; that terminus is restored from the germline J gene. The chain carries TRBV3 and TRBJ1-1; no definite D call. Looked up from germline, CDR1 is SNHLY and CDR2 is FYNGKV (reference sequence). Trimming cost V 1 base and J 1 base, with 1 base left between them. The CDR3 is 12 amino acids. The CDR3 bases that were read are TGTGCCAGCAGCTTAGGAAACACAGAAGTCTTC. Residues: CASSLGNTEVF. From start to end, the CDR3 is CASSLGNTEVFF.

This clone was counted once. Gene names are mouse gene names. The read ends 1 residue before the CDR3 terminus; that terminus is restored from the germline J gene. The rearrangement uses TRBV26 and TRBJ1-1; D gene ambiguous. The CDR3 runs to 12 residues. V was shortened by 2 bases and J by 8 bases, with 9 bases between the two germline ends. Germline-derived CDR1 and CDR2 are KGHPV and FQNQEV (reference sequence). The CDR3 sequence: CASSLITPEVFF. CDR3 DNA, as far as it was read: TGTGCCAGCAGTCTGATCACCCCCGAAGTCTTC.

Comment on this clone: Mouse germline and gene names are used. The CDR3 extends 1 residue past the end of the read, so its final part is completed from the germline J gene. The chain joins TRBV5 to TRBJ2-7; 10 positions match TRBD2. The CDR3 sequence is 15 residues long. V lost 1 base, J lost 1 base, and 1 base stayed unmatched. Germline V gene sequence: CDR1 LGHNA, CDR2 YNLKQL (reference sequence). The CDR3 loop reads CASSQGLGGSYEQYF. The DNA read from the CDR3 is TGTGCCAGCAGCCAAGGACTGGGGGGATCCTATGAACAGTAC.

To note about this clone: Genes and germline come from the mouse. The missing CDR3 end, 1 residue past where the read stops, is filled in from the germline J gene. This chain links TRBV26 with TRBJ2-3; D gene uncertain. The germline V and J ends were trimmed by 4 bases and 0 bases, with 5 bases remaining between them. This CDR3 spans 13 amino acids. Germline V gives CDR1 KGHPV, CDR2 FQNQEV (reference sequence). The part of the CDR3 DNA that was read is TGTGCCAGCAGTCGCGGTAGTGCAGAAACGCTGTAT. Encoded protein: CASSRGSAETLY. Given in full, the CDR3 is CASSRGSAETLYF.

This clone is labeled large. Mouse names are used for the genes. The read terminates 1 residue ahead of where the CDR3 ends, so the germline J gene completes it. The chain combines TRBV15 with TRBJ2-1, with 9 bases that match TRBD2. The germline CDR1 and CDR2 sequences are SGHND and FRSKSL. J lost 3 bases, V lost 1 base, and 4 bases had no gene match. The CDR3 consists of 16 residues. The CDR3 DNA, read in part, is TGTGCCAGCAGTTTAGAAGCTGGGGGGGTCTATGCTGAGCAGTTC. Protein sequence: CASSLEAGGVYAEQF. The entire CDR3 is CASSLEAGGVYAEQFF.

As concerns this clone: The listed genes are named as in mouse. The observed sequence ends 1 residue before the CDR3 terminus, with the missing tail filled in from the germline J gene. The rearrangement joins TRBV15 to TRBJ2-5, with D unclear. The V and J ends lost 3 bases and 0 bases respectively, with 4 bases between them. The CDR3 has 13 amino acids. Germline CDR1 and CDR2: SGHND and FRSKSL. This CDR3 is CASSFGNQDTQYF. CDR3 bases read: TGTGCCAGCAGTTTTGGCAACCAAGACACCCAGTAC.

By sample fraction, this clone is medium-sized. Germline and genes: mouse. The sequenced fragment ends 1 residue before the CDR3 boundary, so the rest is inferred from the germline J gene. The rearrangement links TRBV12-1 to TRBJ2-7; TRBD2 matches 12 bases. The J segment lost 6 bases and the V segment lost 0 bases, leaving 2 bases of the junction unmatched. The CDR3 consists of 14 residues. CDR1 SGHSN and CDR2 HYEKVE come from the germline V gene. The CDR3 bases that were read are TGTGCCAGCTCTCTCCGGGACTGGGGGGCTGAACAGTAC. Translating it yields CASSLRDWGAEQY. The CDR3 reads in full as CASSLRDWGAEQYF. Based on the CDR3 plus reference TRBV12-1 and TRBJ2-7, the full variable domain is DSGVVQSPRHIIKEKGGRSVLTCIPISGHSNVVWYQQTLGKELKFLIQHYEKVERDKGFLPSRFSVQQFDDYHSEMNMSALELEDSAMYFCASSLRDWGAEQYFGPGTRLTVL.

Comments on this clone: Gene names and germline match the mouse. The read ends 1 residue early relative to the CDR3; the germline J gene fills the gap. This chain joins TRBV24 and TRBJ2-2; TRBD1 agrees at 7 bases. The V segment lost 4 bases and the J segment 5 bases; nucleotides outside the gene matches: 4. The CDR3 spans 14 residues. Per germline, CDR1 KGHTA and CDR2 FRNEEI. Here the CDR3 reads CASSPTGRTGQLYF. The DNA read from the CDR3 is TGTGCCAGCAGTCCGACAGGGAGGACCGGGCAGCTCTAC.

Of note for this clone: A read error is possible here, since a much larger clone lies one base away. The genes and germline here are from mouse. The read halts 1 residue ahead of the CDR3 end, with the missing end drawn from the germline J gene. The rearrangement joins TRBV13-2 to TRBJ2-7; D gene ambiguous. CDR3 length: 16 amino acids. Germline CDR1 NNHNN, CDR2 SYGAGS (reference sequence). V lost 7 bases, J lost 0 bases, and 20 bases lay in between. The CDR3 spells CASSLFSAASSYEQYF. The sequenced CDR3 bases are TGTGCCAGCAGTTTATTCTCGGCGGCAAGCTCCTATGAACAGTAC.

This clone was counted once. Mouse germline and gene names are used. The CDR3 end falls 1 residue outside the read, so it is completed with the germline J gene. This sequence joins TRBV12-1 and TRBJ2-2, with a possible D match to TRBD2 (5 bases). Germline assignment: CDR1 SGHSN and CDR2 HYEKVE. Trimming stripped 0 bases from V and 0 bases from J, with 7 bases between. The CDR3 length is 15 residues. Incomplete CDR3 DNA: TGTGCCAGCTCTCTCTTGGGGTCAAACACCGGGCAGCTCTAC. It specifies CASSLLGSNTGQLY. The full CDR3 reads CASSLLGSNTGQLYF. Drawing the rest from reference TRBV12-1 and TRBJ2-2, the complete variable domain is DSGVVQSPRHIIKEKGGRSVLTCIPISGHSNVVWYQQTLGKELKFLIQHYEKVERDKGFLPSRFSVQQFDDYHSEMNMSALELEDSAMYFCASSLLGSNTGQLYFGEGSKLTVL.

Remarks on this clone: Gene names denote mouse genes. The read stops 1 residue short of the end of the CDR3; the missing end is completed from the germline J gene. This chain joins TRBV19 and TRBJ2-2, with 7 nucleotides matching TRBD1. Germline trimming cut 3 bases from V and 0 bases from J; bases unmatched to any gene: 2. This CDR3 is built from 15 residues. CDR1 and CDR2 from the germline V gene are FNHDT and SITEND (reference sequence). CDR3 DNA, as far as it was read: TGTGCCAGCAGTAGACAGGGATCAAACACCGGGCAGCTCTAC. Translated: CASSRQGSNTGQLY. The full CDR3 is CASSRQGSNTGQLYF.

This clone has a single count. Gene names and germline match the mouse. Sequencing ends 1 residue short of the CDR3 end; the germline J gene provides the rest. The chain joins TRBV3 to TRBJ2-5; 14 nucleotides align to TRBD2. Germline loops: CDR1 SNHLY, CDR2 FYNGKV (reference sequence). Trimming cost V 5 bases and J 6 bases; bases outside gene matches: 4. The CDR3 is 15 amino acids. CDR3 loop: CASSGTGGARDTQYF. The CDR3 bases that were read are TGTGCCAGCAGCGGGACTGGGGGGGCCAGGGACACCCAGTAC.

This clone was recorded only once. Genes and germline come from the mouse. The read terminates 1 residue ahead of where the CDR3 ends, so the germline J gene completes it. This chain uses TRBV13-3 with TRBJ2-7; TRBD2 is a possible D gene (7 bases). The CDR3 is 14 residues long. V dropped 1 base and J dropped 3 bases, with 11 bases sitting between them. CDR1 and CDR2 (germline): NNHDY, SYVADS. CDR3 bases read: TGTGCCAGCAGTGATAGGGGGGGGATCTATGAACAGTAC. Translation: CASSDRGGIYEQY. The entire CDR3 reads CASSDRGGIYEQYF.